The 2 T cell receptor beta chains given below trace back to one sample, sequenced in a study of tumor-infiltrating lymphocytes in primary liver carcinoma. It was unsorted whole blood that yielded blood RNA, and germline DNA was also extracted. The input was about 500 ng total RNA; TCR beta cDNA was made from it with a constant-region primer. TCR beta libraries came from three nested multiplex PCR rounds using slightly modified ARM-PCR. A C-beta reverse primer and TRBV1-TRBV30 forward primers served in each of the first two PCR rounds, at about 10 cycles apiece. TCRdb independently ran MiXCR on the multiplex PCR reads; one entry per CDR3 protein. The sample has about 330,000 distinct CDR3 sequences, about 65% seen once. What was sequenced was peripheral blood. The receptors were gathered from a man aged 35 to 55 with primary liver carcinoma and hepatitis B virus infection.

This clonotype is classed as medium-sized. CDR3 sequence (DNA): TGTGCCAGCAGACTAACCGGACAGGGCGGATCACCCCTCCACTTT. It translates to CASRLTGQGGSPLHF. V is TRBV11-2 and J is TRBJ1-6, with TRBD1 matching 8 bases. The CDR3 consists of 15 residues. V was pared by 6 bases and J by 10 bases, with 11 bases of the junction left unmatched. In germline, CDR1 is SGHAT, CDR2 FQNNGV.

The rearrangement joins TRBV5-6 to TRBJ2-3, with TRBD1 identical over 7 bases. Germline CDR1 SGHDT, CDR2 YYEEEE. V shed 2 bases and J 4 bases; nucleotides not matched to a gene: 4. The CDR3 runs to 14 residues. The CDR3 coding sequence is TGTGCCAGCAGCTTTGGCACAGGGGCAGATACGCAGTATTTT. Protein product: CASSFGTGADTQYF.